This TCR beta chain derives from a study of response to subunit inactivated influenza vaccine. This clonotype was picked up a small number of times. As yet, its antigen is unknown. TCRdb ran MiXCR on the RT-PCR reads and lists one entry per CDR3 protein. The profile shows a few hundred thousand distinct CDR3 sequences, approximately 6.9% of them singletons. Trimming left V 0 bases short and J 3 bases short, with 21 bases between. The CDR3 length is 19 residues. Germline-derived CDR1 and CDR2 are MGHRA and YSYEKL. General observations from the study: Authors suggested few new T cells are recruited by each seasonal influenza vaccination.

The chain links TRBV4-1 to TRBJ1-3, with D perhaps matching TRBD1 (5 bases). The sample was PBMCs from blood, taken less than 30 months after vaccination. This clonotype originated in a man between 50 and 70 years old who received an inactivated influenza vaccine. Written as DNA, the CDR3 is TGCGCCAGCAGCCAAGATCGGGGTCGGGGCCAGGTCCGTGGAAACACCATATATTTT. Amino acid sequence: CASSQDRGRGQVRGNTIYF.